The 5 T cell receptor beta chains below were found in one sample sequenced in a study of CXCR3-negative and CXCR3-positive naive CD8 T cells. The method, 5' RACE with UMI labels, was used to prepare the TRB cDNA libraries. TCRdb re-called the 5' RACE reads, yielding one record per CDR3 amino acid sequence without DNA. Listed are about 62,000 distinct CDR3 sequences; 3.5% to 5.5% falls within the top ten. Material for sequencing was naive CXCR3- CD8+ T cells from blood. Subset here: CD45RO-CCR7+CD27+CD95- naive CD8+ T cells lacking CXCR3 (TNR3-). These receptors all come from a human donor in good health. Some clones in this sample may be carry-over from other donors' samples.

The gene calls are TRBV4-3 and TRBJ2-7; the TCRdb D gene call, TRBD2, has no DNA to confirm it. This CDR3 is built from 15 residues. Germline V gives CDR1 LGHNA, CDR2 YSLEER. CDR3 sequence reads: CASSQGTPVQYEQYF.

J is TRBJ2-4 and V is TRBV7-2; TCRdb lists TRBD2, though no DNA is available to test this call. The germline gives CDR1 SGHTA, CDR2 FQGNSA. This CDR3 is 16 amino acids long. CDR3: CASSSLSVEAKNIQYF.

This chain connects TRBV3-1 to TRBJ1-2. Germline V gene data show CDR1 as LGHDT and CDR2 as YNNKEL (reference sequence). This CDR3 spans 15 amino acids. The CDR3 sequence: CASSQAQNRYYGYTF.

CDR3 residues: CASSPQGQGRQPQHF. The chain has TRBV27 and TRBJ1-5; TCRdb lists TRBD1, though no DNA is available to test this call. This CDR3 region has 15 residues. The germline V gene encodes CDR1 MNHEY and CDR2 SMNVEV (reference sequence).

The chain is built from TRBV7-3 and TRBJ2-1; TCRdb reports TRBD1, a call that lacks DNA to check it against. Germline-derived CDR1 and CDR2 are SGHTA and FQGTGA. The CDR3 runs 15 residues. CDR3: CASSTTGGPYNEQFF.